This T cell receptor gamma chain comes out of a study of γδ T cells in repeated Plasmodium falciparum infection. This CDR3 is built from 16 residues. Germline loops: CDR1 GITISATS, CDR2 ISYDGTV (reference sequence). TCRdb reran clone calling via CATT on the multiplex PCR reads. The repertoire holds about 15,000 gamma-chain clones, with about 1.5% as singletons. Gammadelta T cells were flow-sorted from PBMC into Vgamma9/Vdelta2+ and Vdelta2-negative populations for bulk analysis. Worth noting for this clone: TCRdb pairs this DNA with a much larger clone's protein that differs at residue 14, likely a read error; the protein shown was translated from the DNA.

The V gene is TRGV9; the J gene was not called. This TCR came from a pool of human donors (malaria-infected and uninfected, not separated). The source material was gamma-delta T cells from blood. The CDR3 loop is CALWEDNELGKKIRVF. As DNA, the CDR3 is TGTGCCTTGTGGGAGGACAACGAGTTGGGCAAAAAAATCAGGGTATTT.